The 21 T cell receptor beta chains given below trace back to one sample, sequenced in a study of CD8+ T cells in alopecia areata. Reverse transcription of extracted RNA yielded cDNA, which provided the sequencing template. Here immunoSEQ multiplex PCR was the method, and the copy in TCRdb shows in-frame clones only, minus some. The top ten clones hold more than 9.5% of a sample with some 170,000 clones, 65% to 75% of them seen once. The sequencing used CD8+ T cells sorted from blood, collected at week 0. The receptors stem from a human donor with alopecia areata.

V usage is TRBV19 and J usage is TRBJ2-6, with a possible D match to TRBD2 (5 bases). CDR3 length: 17 residues. Deletions cut 7 bases from V and 4 bases from J, with 20 bases between. Germline lookup yields CDR1 LNHDA and CDR2 SQIVND (reference sequence). The CDR3 DNA reads as TGTGCCAGTAAGGAGACGGCTAGCCTCTTAGGGGCCAACGTCCTGACTTTC. Protein product: CASKETASLLGANVLTF.

This clone was seen a handful of times. This chain links TRBV2 with TRBJ1-1; 7 positions match TRBD1. The V gene end was trimmed by 4 bases and the J gene end by 3 bases; junction bases not matched to a gene: 17. Germline CDR1 reads SNHLY; CDR2 reads FYNNEI. CDR3 size: 18 residues. For the CDR3, the DNA is TGTGCCAGCAGTGCGCACTTAGGAGACAGGGAAGGGGACACTGAAGCTTTCTTT. Translated, it gives CASSAHLGDREGDTEAFF.

The CDR3 here is CASSLPSGGSGTQYF. CDR3 sequence (DNA): TGTGCCAGCAGCTTGCCTAGCGGTGGAAGCGGGACCCAGTACTTC. This rearrangement joins TRBV5-4 to TRBJ2-5, with TRBD2 matching over 7 bases. The CDR3 runs 15 residues. Germline assignment: CDR1 SGHNT and CDR2 YYREEE (reference sequence). V gave up 1 base and J gave up 7 bases; unmatched junction bases: 10.

The V gene is TRBV27, the J gene TRBJ1-6; D call uncertain. Germline V CDR1 and CDR2: MNHEY, SMNVEV (reference sequence). Trimming removed 3 bases from V and 5 bases from J, with 2 bases in between. The CDR3 sequence is 12 residues long. The CDR3 DNA sequence: TGTGCCAGCAGTTTTGATAATTCACCCCTCCACTTT. Translating gives CASSFDNSPLHF.

This clone was found a few times. The chain has TRBV30 and TRBJ2-1, with 8 bases lining up with TRBD2. The V segment lost 7 bases and the J segment 9 bases; nucleotides outside the gene matches: 11. Germline V CDR1 and CDR2: GTSNPN, SVGIG (reference sequence). This CDR3 comprises 13 residues. CDR3 coding DNA: TGTGCCTCAACCACGGGGGGGCCGAGTGAGCAGTTCTTC. Translated, it gives CASTTGGPSEQFF.

The genes are TRBV4-1 and TRBJ1-3; unclear D gene. Trimming took 1 base from V and 2 from J, leaving 9 bases between them. Germline CDR1 reads MGHRA; CDR2 reads YSYEKL. The CDR3 contains 15 residues. The CDR3 here is CASSQGLSAGNTIYF. The CDR3 DNA follows: TGCGCCAGCAGCCAAGGCTTGTCGGCTGGAAACACCATATATTTT.

J is TRBJ2-1 and V is TRBV5-1; possibly TRBD2 for D (6 bases). The CDR3 totals 13 residues. The V gene lost 8 bases and the J gene lost 0 bases, with 9 bases spanning the gap. Germline CDR1 and CDR2: SGHRS and YFSETQ. The CDR3 reads CASRGSSYNEQFF. As DNA, the CDR3 is TGCGCCAGTCGGGGGTCCTCCTACAATGAGCAGTTCTTC.

This sequence joins TRBV30 and TRBJ2-1; the D is unclear. V was trimmed by 0 bases and J by 10 bases, leaving 13 bases between them. CDR3 length: 13 amino acids. Germline V gene data show CDR1 as GTSNPN and CDR2 as SVGIG (reference sequence). The CDR3 nucleotides read TGTGCCTGGAGTGTAAGGGCCCTTGGAGAGCAGTTCTTC. Protein sequence: CAWSVRALGEQFF.

The J gene is TRBJ2-2, the V gene TRBV7-9; a possible D gene is TRBD2 (5 bases). The CDR3 is made up of 13 amino acids. Germline assignment: CDR1 SEHNR and CDR2 FQNEAQ (reference sequence). V was trimmed by 2 bases and J by 4 bases, leaving 5 bases between them. The CDR3 sequence is CASSLRGTGELFF. As DNA, the CDR3 is TGTGCCAGCAGCTTACGGGGCACCGGGGAGCTGTTTTTT.

The chain uses TRBV5-1 and TRBJ2-7, with 12 positions matching TRBD1. The CDR3 has 14 residues. V dropped 4 bases and J dropped 6; count of bases not matched to a gene: 5. The germline V gene has CDR1 SGHRS and CDR2 YFSETQ. The DNA of the CDR3 is TGCGCCAGCAGCATGCCGGGACAGGGGGCCGAGCAGTACTTC. It encodes CASSMPGQGAEQYF.

The chain has TRBV2 and TRBJ2-7, with D tentatively TRBD1 (6 bases). Germline loops: CDR1 SNHLY, CDR2 FYNNEI. Trimming shortened V by 1 base and J by 6 bases, and 10 bases separated the two germline ends. The CDR3 consists of 13 residues. The CDR3 nucleotides read TGTGCCAGCAGTGAAGGGGTCAGGGGCGAGCAGTACTTC. Translation: CASSEGVRGEQYF.

The chain recombines TRBV4-1 with TRBJ2-5; unclear D gene. Between the trimmed V and J ends, which lost 4 bases and 5 bases, there was a span of 11 bases. The CDR3 extends over 13 amino acids. The germline V gene has CDR1 MGHRA and CDR2 YSYEKL. The CDR3 sequence is CASSPLILETQYF. The CDR3 DNA reads as TGCGCCAGCAGCCCCCTGATTCTGGAGACCCAGTACTTC.

This clone has more than one count but fewer than ten. The chain employs TRBV6-5 and TRBJ1-2; TRBD1 matches at 7 bases. V lost 5 bases to trimming and J lost 8 bases; unmatched junction nucleotides: 2. Germline V gives CDR1 MNHEY, CDR2 SVGAGI. There are 11 residues in the CDR3. The CDR3 is CASSTGVGYTF. The CDR3 nucleotides are TGTGCCAGCAGTACAGGGGTGGGCTACACCTTC.

This clone was seen a handful of times. V and J are TRBV7-7 and TRBJ2-2; D not certain. The CDR3 loop spans 14 amino acids. CDR1 is SSHAT and CDR2 is FNYEAQ in the germline V gene (reference sequence). The V end was cut by 1 base, the J end by 3 bases, with 6 bases between. The DNA of the CDR3 is TGTGCCAGCAGCTTAGTAGGCTACACCGGGGAGCTGTTTTTT. Translating gives CASSLVGYTGELFF. Full variable domain (missing parts from reference TRBV7-7 and TRBJ2-2): GAGVSQSPRYKVTKRGQDVTLRCDPISSHATLYWYQQALGQGPEFLTYFNYEAQPDKSGLPSDRFSAERPEGSISTLTIQRTEQRDSAMYRCASSLVGYTGELFFGEGSRLTVL.

Only a few counts were recorded for this clone. The V call is TRBV7-8, the J call TRBJ2-7; D may be TRBD1 or TRBD2 (7 bases each). The CDR3 contains 15 residues. Germline values: CDR1 SGHVS, CDR2 FQNEAQ. The V gene lost 5 bases and the J gene lost 10 bases, with 24 bases spanning the gap. CDR3 DNA sequence: TGTGCCAGCAGCGACACGACAGGGCACCCGGGGGGTCAGTACTTC. Translated: CASSDTTGHPGGQYF.

This clone was counted between two and nine times. J is TRBJ2-1 and V is TRBV7-2; TRBD2 matches 9 bases. The CDR3 is made up of 17 amino acids. Germline CDR1 is SGHTA and CDR2 is FQGNSA. V shed 1 base, J shed 10 bases, and the junction held 14 bases outside the gene matches. The CDR3 sequence: CASSLGGFGGGVREQFF. In DNA form, the CDR3 reads TGTGCCAGCAGCTTAGGTGGATTCGGCGGGGGGGTAAGGGAGCAGTTCTTC.

The chain uses TRBV13 and TRBJ1-6; D is ambiguous. The CDR3 runs 15 residues. Looked up from germline, CDR1 is PRHDT and CDR2 is FYEKMQ (reference sequence). The V end was cut by 2 bases, the J end by 9 bases, with 14 bases between. In DNA form, the CDR3 reads TGTGCCAGCAGCTTACAACGTGCGACGAGTTCACCCCTCCACTTT. Protein product: CASSLQRATSSPLHF.

The J gene is TRBJ1-1, the V gene TRBV30; a weak D match, TRBD1 (5 bases). V was shortened by 5 bases and J by 3 bases, with 7 bases between the two germline ends. The CDR3 extends over 11 amino acids. Germline values: CDR1 GTSNPN, CDR2 SVGIG (reference sequence). CDR3 in amino acids: CAWGTYTEAFF. The CDR3 bases are TGTGCCTGGGGGACTTACACTGAAGCTTTCTTT.

CDR3 nucleotide sequence: TGCGCCAGCAGCTGGTCCTCGGGGGACGAGCAGTACTTC. Amino acid sequence: CASSWSSGDEQYF. The rearrangement uses TRBV5-1 and TRBJ2-7; weak D call: TRBD2 (6 bases). Germline V lookup: CDR1 SGHRS, CDR2 YFSETQ. The CDR3 consists of 13 residues. V was trimmed by 3 bases and J by 5 bases, leaving 12 bases between them.

The CDR3 loop is CASSTPGVYGYTF. CDR3 sequence (DNA): TGTGCCAGCAGCACTCCAGGCGTCTATGGCTACACCTTC. The chain joins TRBV25-1 to TRBJ1-2; D uncertain. The V and J ends lost 6 bases and 4 bases respectively, with 12 bases between them. The CDR3 is made up of 13 amino acids. Germline CDR1 is MGHDK and CDR2 is SYGVNS.

The chain carries TRBV23-1 and TRBJ1-3, with D perhaps TRBD1 (5 bases). TRBV23-1 is filed as an ORF, its function uncertain. Trimming shortened V by 8 bases and J by 0 bases, and 14 bases separated the two germline ends. The CDR3 is made up of 15 amino acids. The CDR3 bases are TGCGCCAGCGGCGGGACGGGGAACTCTGGAAACACCATATATTTT. This translates into CASGGTGNSGNTIYF.